The clone carrying this T cell receptor (beta chain) was seen once. Antigen: not known. The CDR3 contains 14 residues. The ends were cut back, 8 bases at V and 0 bases at J, with 11 bases in the middle. Germline V gene data show CDR1 as LNHDA and CDR2 as SQIVND (reference sequence). Data came from immunoSEQ multiplex PCR; TCRdb stores just in-frame clones and leaves some out. The table has 2 million or so clones, 85% to 95% seen once; the top ten hold about 0.13%. Researchers partitioned CD4+ cells into CD45RA+ naive and CD45RA-negative memory subsets. This sample was taken from a study of shared clonotypes between healthy human individuals. Background on the study: Per donor, three plates held CD4 naive cells, three held CD4 memory, two held CD8 naive and one held CD8 memory.

Study-wide results and caveats: Tissues were not sampled, only blood, and their repertoires likely differ. Non-shared clonotypes were found to have lower generation probabilities than the clonotypes that were shared by all four of the sorted-subset donors.

The chain couples TRBV19 to TRBJ1-5; D ambiguous. The sequenced sample was naive CD4+ T cells sorted from blood. Subset: CD45RA+ positively selected. The sequence came from a man aged 18 to 29 in good health. The CDR3 region is CASSYEHSNQPQHF. The CDR3 region has the DNA TGTGCCAGTTCTTATGAACATAGCAATCAGCCCCAGCATTTT.